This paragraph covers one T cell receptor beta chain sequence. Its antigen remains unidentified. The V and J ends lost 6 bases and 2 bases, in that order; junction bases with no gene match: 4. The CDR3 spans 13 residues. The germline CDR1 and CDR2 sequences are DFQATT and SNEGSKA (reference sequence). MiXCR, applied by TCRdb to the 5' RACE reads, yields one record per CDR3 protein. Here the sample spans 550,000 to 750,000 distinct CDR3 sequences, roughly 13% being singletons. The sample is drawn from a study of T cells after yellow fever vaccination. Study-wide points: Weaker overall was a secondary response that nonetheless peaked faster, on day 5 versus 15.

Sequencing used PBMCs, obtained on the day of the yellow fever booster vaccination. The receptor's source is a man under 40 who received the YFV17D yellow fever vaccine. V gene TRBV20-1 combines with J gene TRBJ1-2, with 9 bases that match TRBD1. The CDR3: CSASGTGNYGYTF. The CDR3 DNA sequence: TGCAGTGCATCCGGGACAGGGAACTATGGCTACACCTTC.